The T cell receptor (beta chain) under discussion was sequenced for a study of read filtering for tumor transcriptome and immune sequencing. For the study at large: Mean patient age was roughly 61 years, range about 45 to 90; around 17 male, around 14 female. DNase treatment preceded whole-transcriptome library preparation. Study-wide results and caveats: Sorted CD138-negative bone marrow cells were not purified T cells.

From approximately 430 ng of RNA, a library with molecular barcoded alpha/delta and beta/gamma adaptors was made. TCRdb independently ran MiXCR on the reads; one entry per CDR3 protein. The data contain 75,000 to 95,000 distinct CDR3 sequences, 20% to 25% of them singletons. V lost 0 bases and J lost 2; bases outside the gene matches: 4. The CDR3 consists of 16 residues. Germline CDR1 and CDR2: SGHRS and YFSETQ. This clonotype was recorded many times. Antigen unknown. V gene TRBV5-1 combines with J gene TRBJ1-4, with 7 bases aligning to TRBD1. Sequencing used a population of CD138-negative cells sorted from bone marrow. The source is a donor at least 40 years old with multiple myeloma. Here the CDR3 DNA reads TGCGCCAGCAGCTTGGGGGAGGGGGCTACTAATGAAAAACTGTTTTTT. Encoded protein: CASSLGEGATNEKLFF.